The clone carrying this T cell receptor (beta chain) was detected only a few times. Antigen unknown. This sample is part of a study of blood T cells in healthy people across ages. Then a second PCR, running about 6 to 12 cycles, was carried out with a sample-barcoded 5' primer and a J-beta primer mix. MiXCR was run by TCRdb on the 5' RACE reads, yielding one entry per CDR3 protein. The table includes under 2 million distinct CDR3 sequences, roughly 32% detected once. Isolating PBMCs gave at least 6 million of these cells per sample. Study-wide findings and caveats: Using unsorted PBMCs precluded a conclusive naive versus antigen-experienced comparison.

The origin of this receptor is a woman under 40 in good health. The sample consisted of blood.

CDR3 amino acids: CASSLPGLAGEDYEQYF. CDR3 in DNA: TGTGCCAGCAGCTTACCGGGACTAGCGGGAGAGGACTACGAGCAGTACTTC. The rearrangement uses TRBV7-2 and TRBJ2-5, with TRBD2 identical over 14 bases. The DNA end is a closer match to TRBJ2-7, so the J assignment may be wrong. Looked up from germline, CDR1 is SGHTA and CDR2 is FQGNSA. This CDR3 region has 17 residues.